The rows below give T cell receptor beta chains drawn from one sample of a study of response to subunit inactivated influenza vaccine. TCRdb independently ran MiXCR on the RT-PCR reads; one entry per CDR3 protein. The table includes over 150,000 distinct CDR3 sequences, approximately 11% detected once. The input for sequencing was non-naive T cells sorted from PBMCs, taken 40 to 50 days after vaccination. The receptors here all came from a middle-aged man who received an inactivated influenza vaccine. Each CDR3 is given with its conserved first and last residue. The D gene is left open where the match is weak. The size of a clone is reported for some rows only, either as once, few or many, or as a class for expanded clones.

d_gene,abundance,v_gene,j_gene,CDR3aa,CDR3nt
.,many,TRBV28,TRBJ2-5,CASSSYVETQYF,TGTGCCAGCAGTTCCTATGTTGAGACCCAGTACTTC
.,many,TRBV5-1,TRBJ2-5,CASSLNLQETQYF,TGCGCCAGCAGCTTGAATCTCCAAGAGACCCAGTACTTC
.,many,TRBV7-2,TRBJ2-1,CASTGDVSYNEQFF,TGTGCCAGCACCGGGGATGTTTCTTACAATGAGCAGTTCTTC
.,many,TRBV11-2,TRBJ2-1,CASSLGLNNEQFF,TGTGCCAGCAGCTTGGGACTTAACAATGAGCAGTTCTTC
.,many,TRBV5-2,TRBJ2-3,CASNTPGGEHSPTSARASTDTQYF,TGTGCCAGCAACACCCCTGGGGGTGAGCACTCCCCTACCTCCGCGCGCGCTAGCACAGATACGCAGTATTTT
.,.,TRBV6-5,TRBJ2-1,CASSSSRGASGSYNEQFF,TGTGCCAGCAGTTCCTCGAGGGGGGCTAGCGGCTCCTACAATGAGCAGTTCTTC
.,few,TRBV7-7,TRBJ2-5,CAGGELSETQYF,TGTGCTGGCGGGGAATTATCTGAGACCCAGTACTTC
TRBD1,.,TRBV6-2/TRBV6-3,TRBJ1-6,CASSWAGQENSPLHF,TGTGCCAGCAGCTGGGCGGGACAGGAGAATTCACCCCTCCACTTT
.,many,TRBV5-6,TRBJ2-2,CASSPNGRYWQLNTGELFF,TGTGCCAGCAGCCCCAATGGCCGGTATTGGCAGCTGAACACCGGGGAGCTGTTTTTT
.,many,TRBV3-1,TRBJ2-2,CASSQDGTGRELFF,TGTGCCAGCAGCCAAGACGGGACGGGGAGGGAGCTGTTTTTT
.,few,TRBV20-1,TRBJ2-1,CSARDPSLGMQFF,TGCAGTGCTAGAGATCCATCGTTGGGTATGCAGTTCTTC
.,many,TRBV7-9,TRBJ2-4,CASSRISDPLAKNIQYF,TGTGCCAGCAGCCGTATATCGGACCCACTAGCCAAAAACATTCAGTACTTC
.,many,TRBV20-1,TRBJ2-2,CSARGRNGELFF,TGCAGTGCTAGAGGACGTAACGGGGAGCTGTTTTTT
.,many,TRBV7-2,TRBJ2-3,CASSPPGTGRTDTQYF,TGTGCCAGCAGCCCACCTGGGACTGGCCGCACAGATACGCAGTATTTT
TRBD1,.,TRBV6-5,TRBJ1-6,CASSWGQGTYNSPLHF,TGTGCCAGCAGTTGGGGACAGGGTACCTATAATTCACCCCTCCACTTT
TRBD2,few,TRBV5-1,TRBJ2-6,CASSPLAGAGANVLTF,TGCGCCAGCAGCCCGCTAGCGGGGGCTGGGGCCAACGTCCTGACTTTC
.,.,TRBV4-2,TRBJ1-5,CASSQDIQQPQHF,TGTGCCAGCAGCCAAGACATCCAACAGCCCCAGCATTTT
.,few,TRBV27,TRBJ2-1,CASSSSTSSYNEQFF,TGTGCCAGCAGTTCGTCTACGAGCTCCTACAATGAGCAGTTCTTC
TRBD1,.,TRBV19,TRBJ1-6,CASSILRDSYNSPLHF,TGTGCCAGTAGTATATTGAGGGACAGCTATAATTCACCCCTCCACTTT
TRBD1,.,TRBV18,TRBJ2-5,CASSLDRAWQETQYF,TGTGCCAGCTCACTCGACAGGGCATGGCAAGAGACCCAGTACTTC
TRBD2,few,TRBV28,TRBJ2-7,CATSGSSGSYEQYF,TGTGCCACCTCAGGATCTAGCGGGAGCTACGAGCAGTACTTC
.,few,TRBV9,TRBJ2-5,CASSVRALGTQETQYF,TGTGCCAGCAGCGTTCGGGCCCTGGGGACCCAAGAGACCCAGTACTTC
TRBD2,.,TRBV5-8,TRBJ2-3,CASSPLFKRGGTDTQYF,TGTGCCAGCAGCCCCCTCTTTAAGCGGGGGGGCACAGATACGCAGTATTTT
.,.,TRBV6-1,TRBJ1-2,CASSTAFSNYGYTF,TGTGCCAGCAGCACAGCGTTCTCTAACTATGGCTACACCTTC
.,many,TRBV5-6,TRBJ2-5,CASSLGVSQETQYF,TGTGCCAGCAGCTTGGGGGTGAGCCAAGAGACCCAGTACTTC
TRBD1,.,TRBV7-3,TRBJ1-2,CASRPHGTGVLANYGYTF,TGTGCCAGCAGGCCCCATGGGACAGGGGTATTAGCTAACTATGGCTACACCTTC
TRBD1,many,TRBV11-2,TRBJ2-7,CASSLHGRGHHSNSYEQYF,TGTGCCAGCAGCTTACACGGCAGGGGGCACCATTCAAACTCCTACGAGCAGTACTTC
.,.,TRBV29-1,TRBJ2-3,CSVDIGRTDTQYF,TGCAGCGTTGACATCGGGAGAACAGATACGCAGTATTTT
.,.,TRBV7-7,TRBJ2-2,CASSRTASLDTGELFF,TGTGCCAGCAGCAGGACTGCTTCGTTAGACACCGGGGAGCTGTTTTTT
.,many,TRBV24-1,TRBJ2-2,CATSDLGGAWSGELFF,TGTGCCACCAGTGATTTGGGGGGCGCCTGGTCCGGGGAGCTGTTTTTT
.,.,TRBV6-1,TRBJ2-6,CASSVLSGANVLTF,TGTGCCAGCAGTGTCCTCTCTGGGGCCAACGTCCTGACTTTC
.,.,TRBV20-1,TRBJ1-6,CSARSGNDNSPLHF,TGCAGTGCTAGGTCAGGGAACGATAATTCACCCCTCCACTTT
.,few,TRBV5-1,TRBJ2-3,CASSLGSPKDTQYF,TGCGCCAGCAGCTTGGGGAGTCCAAAAGATACGCAGTATTTT
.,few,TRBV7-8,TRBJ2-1,CASSYGGGGYYNEQFF,TGTGCCAGCAGCTACGGAGGGGGTGGATACTACAATGAGCAGTTCTTC
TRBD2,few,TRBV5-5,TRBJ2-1,CASSWASGGTDQFF,TGTGCCAGCAGCTGGGCTAGCGGGGGGACTGATCAGTTCTTC
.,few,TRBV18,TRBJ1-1,CASSPYPRHSAEAFF,TGTGCCAGCTCACCCTATCCTCGACATTCCGCAGAAGCTTTCTTT
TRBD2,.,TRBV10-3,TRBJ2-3,CASWTSGSTDTQYF,TGTGCCAGCTGGACTAGCGGCAGCACAGATACGCAGTATTTT
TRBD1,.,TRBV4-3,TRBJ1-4,CASSQVWDRGSSRVEKLFF,TGCGCCAGCAGCCAAGTTTGGGACAGGGGGTCGTCTAGGGTTGAAAAACTGTTTTTT
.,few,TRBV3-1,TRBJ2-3,CASSLQARTQYF,TGTGCCAGCAGCCTACAGGCCCGTACGCAGTATTTT
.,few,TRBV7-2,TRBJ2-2,CASSPGLGIVGELFF,TGTGCCAGCAGCCCGGGCCTGGGGATAGTCGGGGAGCTGTTTTTT
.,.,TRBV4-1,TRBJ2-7,CASSQEGQTSRGEQYF,TGCGCCAGCAGCCAAGAAGGCCAGACATCAAGAGGGGAGCAGTACTTC
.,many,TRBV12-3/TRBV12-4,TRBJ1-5,CASSPAPGQPQHF,TGTGCCAGCAGTCCAGCCCCAGGTCAGCCCCAGCATTTT
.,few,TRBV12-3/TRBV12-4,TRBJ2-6,CASHLGRAASGANVLTF,TGTGCCAGTCATTTGGGTAGGGCAGCCTCTGGGGCCAACGTCCTGACTTTC
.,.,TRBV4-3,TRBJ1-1,CASSQEGGLGTEAFF,TGCGCCAGCAGCCAAGAGGGAGGGTTGGGCACTGAAGCTTTCTTT